This entry is about one T cell receptor beta chain. The target antigen is unknown. The study ran its PCR with 60 Vbeta and 13 Jbeta primers. The data were produced by immunoSEQ multiplex PCR, yet TCRdb's version contains in-frame clones alone and is incomplete. Here the sample spans some 130,000 clones, 76% being singletons. The data are from a study of cytomegalovirus exposure and HLA in healthy donors. Whole-study findings and limits: Earlier findings revealed that most TCR beta V segments proved productive either about 87% or about 30% of the time. 150 or so TCR beta chains were listed as cytomegalovirus-associated. In a later analysis, TCR beta V- and J-gene trimming was associated with a missense DCLRE1C variant.

Trimming took 4 bases from V and 1 from J; bases not matched to a gene: 2. The length of the CDR3 is 16 residues. The germline V gene encodes CDR1 SSHAT and CDR2 FNYEAQ (reference sequence). Among the donors, all were healthy bone marrow donors. Sequencing was done on a sample of PBMCs. The chain recombines TRBV7-7 with TRBJ2-5, with TRBD2 identical over 14 bases. The sequence came from a man in his forties or fifties in good health and CMV-seronegative. CDR3 protein: CASSSGLAGAQETQYF. CDR3 DNA: TGTGCCAGCAGCTCGGGACTAGCGGGGGCCCAAGAGACCCAGTACTTC.